This T cell receptor beta chain was identified during a study of shared clonotypes between healthy human individuals. Regarding the study as a whole: The generation probabilities recorded for non-shared clonotypes fell below those of clonotypes shared by all four donors. Rarefaction revealed incomplete sorted-subset sequencing despite large depth. Naive subsets tended to show greater estimated richness than memory subsets.

Some clones are missing from TCRdb's copy, which holds only in-frame ones; the method was immunoSEQ multiplex PCR. The sample lists fewer than 850,000 clones, less than 80% occurring once. Notes on this clone: Its antigen remains unknown.

Germline trimming cut 1 base from V and 5 bases from J; bases unmatched to any gene: 4. The CDR3 contains 15 residues. Germline V gene sequence: CDR1 SEHNR, CDR2 FQNEAQ (reference sequence). Sequencing was carried out using memory CD4+ T cells sorted from blood. Subset specified: CD45RA-negative fraction. This sequence originates from a woman aged 25 to 39 in good health. This rearrangement joins TRBV7-9 to TRBJ2-3; 9 bases are a match to TRBD2. For the CDR3, the DNA is TGTGCCAGCAGCTTAGGGACTAGCGTTGAAGATACGCAGTATTTT. Translating it yields CASSLGTSVEDTQYF. The entire variable domain, with the rest obtained from reference TRBV7-9 and TRBJ2-3, is as follows: DTGVSQNPRHKITKRGQNVTFRCDPISEHNRLYWYRQTLGQGPEFLTYFQNEAQLEKSRLLSDRFSAERPKGSFSTLEIQRTEQGDSAMYLCASSLGTSVEDTQYFGPGTRLTVL.